This TCR beta chain was captured in a study of T cells after yellow fever vaccination. MiXCR, run by TCRdb on the 5' RACE reads, gives a single entry per CDR3 protein. The sample shows some 390,000 distinct CDR3 sequences, around 20% of them seen only once. This clonotype was sampled from a man younger than 35 who received the YFV17D yellow fever vaccine. This material consisted of PBMCs, taken before the yellow fever booster vaccination.

The CDR3 protein is CASSQDSSEKLFF. CDR3 nucleotide sequence: TGTGCCAGCAGCCAAGATTCGAGTGAAAAACTGTTTTTT. The J gene is TRBJ1-4, the V gene TRBV4-2; D uncertain. This CDR3 is 13 amino acids long. Trimming stripped 0 bases from V and 7 bases from J, with 6 bases between. CDR1 and CDR2 (germline): LGHNA, YNFKEQ.